The 9 T cell receptor beta chains below were found in one sample sequenced in a study of T cell repertoires in cytomegalovirus infection. Their antigen targets remain unknown. Each CDR3 protein gets one entry after TCRdb re-called the reads with MiXCR. The sample carries around 770,000 distinct CDR3 sequences, almost 30% recorded once. The source material was cultured CD8+ T cells from PBMCs, sampled from culture after CMV antigen stimulation. The receptors derive from a human donor in good health (CMV status not recorded). Some clones in this sample may be carry-over from other donors' samples.

The chain employs TRBV4-3 and TRBJ2-5, with TRBD2 matching 10 bases. With 1 base clipped from V and 5 bases from J, the junction kept 10 bases outside the gene matches. The germline V gene has CDR1 LGHNA and CDR2 YSLEER. This CDR3 has 17 residues. CDR3 coding DNA: TGCGCCAGCAGCCAAGGCCCCTCCAGCGGGGGGGGGGAGACCCAGTACTTC. Its translation is CASSQGPSSGGGETQYF.

The chain joins TRBV2 to TRBJ2-1; possible D gene TRBD2, 5 bases. The CDR3 has 16 amino acids. Germline CDR1 SNHLY, CDR2 FYNNEI. The ends were cut back, 7 bases at V and 0 bases at J, with 16 bases in the middle. The CDR3: CASTEDEGSSYNEQFF. CDR3 nucleotides: TGTGCCAGCACCGAAGACGAGGGAAGCTCCTACAATGAGCAGTTCTTC.

This clonotype was recorded a few times. V usage is TRBV7-6 and J usage is TRBJ2-2, with D uncertain. CDR1 and CDR2 (germline): SGHVS, FNYEAQ. V gave up 1 base and J gave up 5 bases, with 14 bases separating them. The CDR3 covers 16 residues. The CDR3 region has the DNA TGTGCCAGCAGCTTAGACTTAGAGACTCAGACCGGGGAGCTGTTTTTT. Its protein product is CASSLDLETQTGELFF.

The chain joins TRBV11-1 to TRBJ2-3; TRBD2 might be the D (5 bases). Germline CDR1 is SGHAT and CDR2 is FQDESV (reference sequence). The CDR3 contains 15 residues. V was clipped by 1 base and J by 6 bases, with 14 bases between them. The chain's CDR3 is CASSLEGDLGDTQYF. DNA for the CDR3: TGTGCCAGCAGCTTAGAGGGAGACCTGGGGGATACGCAGTATTTT.

This clonotype was recorded a few times. The chain recombines TRBV24-1 with TRBJ2-2; tentatively, D is TRBD2 (6 bases). CDR1 KGHDR and CDR2 SFDVKD come from the germline V gene. This CDR3 has 15 amino acids. The V and J ends lost 3 bases and 7 bases respectively, with 14 bases between them. This CDR3 reads CATSDPGTHNGELFF. CDR3 in DNA: TGTGCCACCAGTGATCCGGGGACTCATAACGGGGAGCTGTTTTTT.

There are a few counts of this clonotype. The chain is built from TRBV28 and TRBJ2-1; D gene uncertain. The length of the CDR3 is 12 residues. CDR1 and CDR2 from the germline V gene are MDHEN and SYDVKM. V was clipped by 5 bases and J by 5 bases, with 7 bases between them. The DNA of the CDR3 is TGTGCCAGCAGTCTAGACAACAATGAGCAGTTCTTC. The encoded protein is CASSLDNNEQFF.

The chain recombines TRBV11-2 with TRBJ1-3; TRBD1 might be the D (5 bases). In germline, CDR1 is SGHAT, CDR2 FQNNGV. Trimming left V 3 bases short and J 2 bases short, with 14 bases between. This CDR3 is 16 amino acids long. The CDR3 bases are TGTGCCAGCAGCTTCACCGGGGGGGGAGCTGGAAACACCATATATTTT. This codes for CASSFTGGGAGNTIYF.

This clonotype was observed a handful of times. The rearrangement joins TRBV5-1 to TRBJ1-1; TRBD1 matches 7 bases. In germline, CDR1 is SGHRS, CDR2 YFSETQ. The ends lost 0 bases at V and 1 base at J; junction bases unmatched: 3. This CDR3 is 15 amino acids long. Here the CDR3 reads CASSLAAGGNTEAFF. Written as DNA, the CDR3 is TGCGCCAGCAGCTTGGCAGCAGGGGGGAACACTGAAGCTTTCTTT. Combining the CDR3 with reference TRBV5-1 and TRBJ1-1 gives the whole variable domain KAGVTQTPRYLIKTRGQQVTLSCSPISGHRSVSWYQQTPGQGLQFLFEYFSETQRNKGNFPGRFSGRQFSNSRSEMNVSTLELGDSALYLCASSLAAGGNTEAFFGQGTRLTVV.

This rearrangement joins TRBV12-3 or TRBV12-4 to TRBJ2-3; no reliable D call. The CDR3 spans 15 residues. Trimming cost V 3 bases and J 2 bases, with 12 bases left between them. The CDR3 is CASSFSAPHTDTQYF. CDR3 sequence (DNA): TGTGCCAGCAGTTTCAGTGCCCCCCACACAGATACGCAGTATTTT.